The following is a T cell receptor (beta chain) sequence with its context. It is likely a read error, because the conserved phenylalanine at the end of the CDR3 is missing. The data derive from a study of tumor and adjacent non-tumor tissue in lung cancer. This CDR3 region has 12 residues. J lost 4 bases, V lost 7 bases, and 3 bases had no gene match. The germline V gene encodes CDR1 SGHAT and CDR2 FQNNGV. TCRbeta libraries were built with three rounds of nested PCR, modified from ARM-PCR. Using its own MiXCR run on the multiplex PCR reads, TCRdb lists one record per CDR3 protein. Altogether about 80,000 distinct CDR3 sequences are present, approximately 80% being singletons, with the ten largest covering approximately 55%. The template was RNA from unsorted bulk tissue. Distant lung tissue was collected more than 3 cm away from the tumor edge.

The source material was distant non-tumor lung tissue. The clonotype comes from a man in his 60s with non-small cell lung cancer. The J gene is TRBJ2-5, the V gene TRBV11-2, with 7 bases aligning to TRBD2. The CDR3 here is CASTVAGETQYI. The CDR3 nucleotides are TGTGCCAGCACCGTAGCGGGAGAGACCCAGTACATC.